Below, 21 T cell receptor beta chains from the same sample are listed, as sequenced in a study of cytomegalovirus exposure and HLA in healthy donors. PCR amplification relied on 60 Vbeta primers (plus 13 Jbeta primers). Assay used: immunoSEQ multiplex PCR; TCRdb lists only in-frame clones, some missing. In the table there are 150,000 or so clones, about two thirds of which are singletons. The sequencing input was PBMCs. The receptor set was obtained from a woman aged 18 to 35 in good health and CMV-seronegative.

The DNA for the CDR3 is TGTGCCAGCAGTGTCACATACATGACTGGAAACACCATATATTTT. This codes for CASSVTYMTGNTIYF. The J gene is TRBJ1-3, the V gene TRBV28; the D is unclear. V was trimmed by 5 bases and J by 2 bases, leaving 13 bases between them. The CDR3 loop spans 15 amino acids. Germline V CDR1 and CDR2: MDHEN, SYDVKM.

The rearrangement uses TRBV23-1 and TRBJ1-1; 7 bases map to TRBD1. TRBV23-1 is reported as an ORF; its role is uncertain. After removal of 4 bases from V and 0 bases from J, the junction contained 11 bases not matched to a gene. The CDR3 length is 17 residues. The CDR3 DNA reads TGCGCCAGCAGTCCCGGGGCAGGGGGGAACATGAACACTGAAGCTTTCTTT. Residues: CASSPGAGGNMNTEAFF.

The V and J genes are TRBV6-6 and TRBJ2-7, with D maybe TRBD2 (8 bases). From germline, CDR1 is MNHNY and CDR2 SVGAGI (reference sequence). Trimming took 5 bases from V and 3 from J, leaving 14 bases between them. The CDR3 contains 14 residues. The DNA for the CDR3 is TGTGCCAGCAGTACCAGGGGGACTAGCTACGAGCAGTACTTC. This translates into CASSTRGTSYEQYF.

The rearrangement joins TRBV5-4 to TRBJ1-1; 8 bases map to TRBD1. CDR1 is SGHNT and CDR2 is YYREEE in the germline V gene (reference sequence). The CDR3 spans 15 residues. V shed 5 bases, J shed 0 bases, and the junction held 6 bases outside the gene matches. The CDR3 here is CASRAGDRLNTEAFF. CDR3 nucleotides: TGTGCCAGCAGGGCGGGGGACAGGTTGAACACTGAAGCTTTCTTT.

J is TRBJ2-1 and V is TRBV19; 7 nucleotides align to TRBD2. CDR3 size: 15 residues. Germline CDR1 LNHDA, CDR2 SQIVND (reference sequence). Trimming took 1 base from V and 2 from J; bases not matched to a gene: 2. The CDR3 sequence is CASSIGGGTYNEQFF. The CDR3 DNA reads TGTGCCAGTAGTATAGGCGGGGGAACCTACAATGAGCAGTTCTTC.

The gene calls are TRBV7-6 and TRBJ2-2, with 8 positions matching TRBD1. This CDR3 has 15 amino acids. J was trimmed by 4 bases and V by 5 bases; bases with no gene match: 6. Germline values: CDR1 SGHVS, CDR2 FNYEAQ. CDR3 amino acids: CASSVNRGSTGELFF. The CDR3 DNA reads as TGTGCCAGCAGCGTTAACAGGGGGAGCACCGGGGAGCTGTTTTTT.

The sample holds one count of this clone. This chain uses TRBV27 with TRBJ1-2; D may be TRBD1 (5 bases). Germline CDR1 reads MNHEY; CDR2 reads SMNVEV (reference sequence). V gave up 5 bases and J gave up 6 bases, with 16 bases separating them. CDR3 length: 14 amino acids. For the CDR3, the DNA is TGTGCCAGCAGTAGGGAGGGTAGGGGAGATGGCTACACCTTC. Translated, it gives CASSREGRGDGYTF.

The V gene is TRBV4-3, the J gene TRBJ2-7, with TRBD2 identical over 8 bases. The ends lost 1 base at V and 4 bases at J; junction bases unmatched: 12. The CDR3 contains 17 residues. Germline CDR1 and CDR2: LGHNA and YSLEER. The CDR3 region is CASSQATGTSLIYEQYF. In DNA, the CDR3 is TGCGCCAGCAGCCAAGCTACCGGGACTAGTTTGATATACGAGCAGTACTTC.

This CDR3 reads CASSPRTDTQYF. Here the CDR3 DNA reads TGTGCCAGCAGCCCGAGGACAGATACGCAGTATTTT. The gene calls are TRBV7-2 and TRBJ2-3, with no clear D. The CDR3 consists of 12 residues. Between the trimmed V and J ends, which lost 5 bases and 3 bases, there was a span of 6 bases. The germline CDR1 and CDR2 sequences are SGHTA and FQGNSA.

J is TRBJ2-7 and V is TRBV14, with D possibly being TRBD1 (6 bases). CDR1 and CDR2 from the germline V gene are SGHDN and FVKESK. V was pared by 3 bases and J by 0 bases, with 12 bases between. The length of the CDR3 is 15 residues. CDR3 DNA: TGTGCCAGCAGCCATAATCTACAGGGCTCCTACGAGCAGTACTTC. Translation: CASSHNLQGSYEQYF.

The chain employs TRBV6-5 and TRBJ2-1, with 10 bases lining up with TRBD1. CDR1 is MNHEY, CDR2 SVGAGI, per germline. The CDR3 is made up of 15 amino acids. The trim removed 9 bases at V and 7 bases at J, leaving 12 bases unmatched. CDR3 sequence: CASQTGGVEENEQFF. The CDR3 DNA is TGTGCCAGTCAGACAGGGGGCGTCGAGGAGAATGAGCAGTTCTTC.

The gene calls are TRBV6-1 and TRBJ1-2; TRBD1 is a possible D gene (6 bases). V lost 1 base to trimming and J lost 4 bases, with 19 bases between them. From germline, CDR1 is MNHNS and CDR2 SASEGT. The CDR3 spans 17 residues. CDR3: CASSEVLVGQGLYGYTF. The CDR3 nucleotides read TGTGCCAGCAGTGAAGTCTTGGTCGGGCAGGGGCTCTATGGCTACACCTTC.

The chain uses TRBV29-1 and TRBJ2-1; maybe TRBD1 (5 bases). Germline CDR1 reads SQVTM; CDR2 reads ANQGSEA. The CDR3 length is 14 residues. V lost 1 base and J lost 3, with 10 bases in between. The CDR3 spells CSVEVAGIYNEQFF. The DNA of the CDR3 is TGCAGCGTTGAAGTAGCAGGGATCTACAATGAGCAGTTCTTC.

The chain combines TRBV4-1 with TRBJ2-1; 11 bases are shared with TRBD1. The CDR3 sequence is 16 residues long. J gave up 7 bases and V 1 base, and 6 bases lay outside the gene matches. Germline V gives CDR1 MGHRA, CDR2 YSYEKL. CDR3 sequence: CASSQGTGQGGNEQFF. The CDR3 coding sequence is TGCGCCAGCAGCCAAGGAACGGGACAGGGGGGGAATGAGCAGTTCTTC.

The chain is built from TRBV4-3 and TRBJ2-3, with D possibly being TRBD2 (5 bases). Germline lookup yields CDR1 LGHNA and CDR2 YSLEER. The germline V and J ends were trimmed by 0 bases and 4 bases, with 5 bases remaining between them. This CDR3 has 13 residues. The CDR3 region has the DNA TGCGCCAGCAGCCAAGAGAGGGCAGATACGCAGTATTTT. Amino acids: CASSQERADTQYF.

This clone came up a few times. The genes are TRBV15 and TRBJ2-5; D unclear. Germline values: CDR1 LNHNV, CDR2 YYDKDF (reference sequence). This CDR3 comprises 12 residues. V dropped 0 bases and J dropped 4 bases, with 3 bases sitting between them. The CDR3 nucleotides read TGTGCCACCAGCAGAGATCGAGAGACCCAGTACTTC. As protein: CATSRDRETQYF.

This rearrangement joins TRBV27 to TRBJ2-5; D gene unclear. CDR1 MNHEY and CDR2 SMNVEV come from the germline V gene (reference sequence). Trimming removed 6 bases at V and 5 bases at J, with 10 bases between. The CDR3 spans 12 residues. CDR3 residues: CASRTSWETQYF. In DNA, the CDR3 is TGTGCCAGCAGGACTTCTTGGGAGACCCAGTACTTC.

The rearrangement joins TRBV7-2 to TRBJ1-1; D perhaps matches TRBD1 (5 bases). V lost 2 bases and J lost 1, with 14 bases in between. The CDR3 totals 16 residues. Per germline, CDR1 SGHTA and CDR2 FQGNSA. The CDR3, as DNA: TGTGCCAGCAGCTTATTTAGCCAGGGTGGGAACACTGAAGCTTTCTTT. Translation gives CASSLFSQGGNTEAFF. The full variable domain, with the rest looked up from reference TRBV7-2 and TRBJ1-1, is GAGVSQSPSNKVTEKGKDVELRCDPISGHTALYWYRQSLGQGLEFLIYFQGNSAPDKSGLPSDRFSAERTGGSVSTLTIQRTQQEDSAVYLCASSLFSQGGNTEAFFGQGTRLTVV.

This clone was detected a few times. The rearrangement links TRBV28 to TRBJ1-5, with 7 bases lining up with TRBD1. The germline CDR1 and CDR2 sequences are MDHEN and SYDVKM. The CDR3 is 16 amino acids. V gave up 2 bases and J gave up 3 bases; unmatched junction bases: 7. CDR3 DNA sequence: TGTGCCAGCAGTTTAATCCAGGGACAGAACAATCAGCCCCAGCATTTT. It yields the protein CASSLIQGQNNQPQHF.

The CDR3 DNA sequence: TGCGCCAGCAGCTTGGCCACTACAGGGTTATCGGAGACCCAGTACTTC. Residues: CASSLATTGLSETQYF. The chain has TRBV5-1 and TRBJ2-5, with D perhaps matching TRBD1 (6 bases). V lost 0 bases, J lost 5 bases, and 17 bases lay in between. The CDR3 spans 16 residues. Germline CDR1 SGHRS, CDR2 YFSETQ.

The table lists this clone with a few counts. The chain employs TRBV19 and TRBJ1-3, with a tentative D call TRBD1 (6 bases). Deletions cut 9 bases from V and 3 bases from J, with 12 bases between. This CDR3 spans 13 amino acids. Germline lookup yields CDR1 LNHDA and CDR2 SQIVND (reference sequence). CDR3 coding DNA: TGTGCCAGCGGACAGCAAAATGGAAACACCATATATTTT. It codes for CASGQQNGNTIYF.